This TCR beta chain was observed in a study of monozygotic twins with inflammatory bowel disease. Regarding the study as a whole: IBD patients showed reduced TCRbeta diversity (inverse Simpson) versus healthy co-twins.

An amount of about 3,500 ng of total RNA was used for each TCR library. Eight reactions per sample, run separately, yielded cDNA. TCRdb re-called the 5' RACE reads and gives one entry per CDR3 protein, without DNA. This sample's table has around 200,000 distinct CDR3 sequences. Looked up from germline, CDR1 is SEHNR and CDR2 is FQNEAQ (reference sequence). The CDR3 covers 13 residues. As for this clonotype: Its matching antigen is unknown.

This receptor was identified in a human donor with ulcerative colitis or Crohn's disease, or a healthy co-twin of an affected twin (not recorded which). Input material: blood. The chain couples TRBV7-9 to TRBJ1-1; TCRdb proposes TRBD1, but this gene call is untestable without DNA. The CDR3 loop reads CASSLDRDTEAFF.